Below, one T cell receptor beta chain is given with its context. The target antigen is unknown. This table comes from immunoSEQ multiplex PCR, and its TCRdb copy is limited to in-frame clones, with some not included. The sample records roughly 14,000 clones, around 77% being singletons. Germline V gives CDR1 SGHKS, CDR2 YYEKEE (reference sequence). The length of the CDR3 is 15 residues. J lost 4 bases, V lost 5 bases, and 6 bases had no gene match. The data stem from a study of OX40 agonist ivuxolimab in advanced cancers. At the level of the study: Every 2 weeks, patients received ivuxolimab intravenously, dosed at 0.01 to 10 mg/kg. There were three patients with partial responses, one having hepatocellular carcinoma and two cutaneous melanoma.

Whole-study results and caveats: Clones of CD4+ and CD8+ blood T cells grew by week 6 at doses of 0.1 to 3.0 mg/kg. Among some nonresponders, normalized T-cell clonal expansion was also low.

This TCR derives from an adult with an advanced solid tumor such as melanoma, head and neck, liver or kidney cancer. The sample was CD4+ or CD8+ T cells sorted from blood, taken in a trial of the OX40 agonist ivuxolimab. The V and J genes are TRBV5-5 and TRBJ2-2, with 9 bases lining up with TRBD1. This CDR3 reads CASSYRGQGTGELFF. CDR3 DNA sequence: TGTGCCAGCAGTTACAGGGGGCAGGGCACCGGGGAGCTGTTTTTT.